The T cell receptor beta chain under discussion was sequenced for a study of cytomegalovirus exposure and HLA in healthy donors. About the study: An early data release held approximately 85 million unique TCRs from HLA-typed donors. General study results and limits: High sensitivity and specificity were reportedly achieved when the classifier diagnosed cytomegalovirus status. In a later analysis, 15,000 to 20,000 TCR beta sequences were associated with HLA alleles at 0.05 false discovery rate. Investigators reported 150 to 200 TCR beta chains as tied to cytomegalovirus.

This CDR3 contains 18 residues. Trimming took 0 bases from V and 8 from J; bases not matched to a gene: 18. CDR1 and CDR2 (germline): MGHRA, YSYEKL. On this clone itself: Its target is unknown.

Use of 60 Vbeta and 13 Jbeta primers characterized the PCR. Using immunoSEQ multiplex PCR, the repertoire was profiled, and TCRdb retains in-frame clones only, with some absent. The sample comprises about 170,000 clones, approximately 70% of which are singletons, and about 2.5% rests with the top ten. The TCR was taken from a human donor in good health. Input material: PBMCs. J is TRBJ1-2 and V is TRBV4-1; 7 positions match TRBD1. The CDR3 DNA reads TGCGCCAGCAGCCAAGATCGGACCCGACAGGGCGTATCAGGAGGCTACACCTTC. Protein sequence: CASSQDRTRQGVSGGYTF.